The source of this TCR beta chain is a study of regulatory T cells in long-lasting Graves disease. For the study at large: Newly diagnosed Graves' patients took antithyroid drugs under 3 months. Notes on the study in general: With a few thousand shared public clonotypes, persistent patients exceeded new patients, who shared over 950. Persistent disease preferred TRBV28, TRBJ1-2 and TRBJ2-5. Persistent Graves' patients showed less TCR diversity than newly diagnosed ones.

Germline-derived CDR1 and CDR2 are SGHVS and FQNEAQ. Trimming left V 1 base short and J 1 base short, with 7 bases between. This CDR3 region has 14 residues. This clonotype was recorded at least ten times. As yet, its antigen is unknown. Time point described: newly diagnosed GD, antithyroid drugs for less than 3 months. Researchers made the TCR library from RNA that was extracted from PBMCs. According to the study, TCR beta libraries were built with iRepertoire HTBI primers and CDR3-region Arm-PCR. TCRdb called the multiplex PCR reads again in MiXCR, with one record for every CDR3 protein. Of roughly 400,000 distinct CDR3 sequences listed, over 14% are singletons. Another study also made use of these data, one on T cells in Graves' hyperthyroidism and ophthalmopathy.

The V gene is TRBV7-8, the J gene TRBJ2-5; TRBD1 is a possible D gene (5 bases). The material sequenced was peripheral blood mononuclear cells (PBMCs), taken at new diagnosis, from a patient treated with antithyroid drugs. The TCR sequence derives from a woman aged 40 to 50 with Graves disease. CDR3 sequence reads: CASSLVGAQETQYF. The CDR3 nucleotides are TGTGCCAGCAGCTTAGTTGGGGCCCAAGAGACCCAGTACTTC. Filled out from reference TRBV7-8 and TRBJ2-5, the complete variable domain reads GAGVSQSPRYKVAKRGQDVALRCDPISGHVSLFWYQQALGQGPEFLTYFQNEAQLDKSGLPSDRFFAERPEGSVSTLKIQRTQQEDSAVYLCASSLVGAQETQYFGPGTRLLVL.